Reported below is one T cell receptor (beta chain). The CDR3 loop spans 14 amino acids. The germline gives CDR1 KGHSH, CDR2 LQKENI. Trimming pared 2 bases from V and 4 bases from J, leaving 10 bases between. The data were taken from a study of blood T cell repertoires in COVID-19. The data were produced by immunoSEQ multiplex PCR, yet TCRdb's version contains in-frame clones alone and is incomplete. Among hundreds of thousands of clones listed, about four fifths were seen once. The sequenced sample consisted of PBMCs or T cells enriched from blood (not recorded which). The TCR was taken from a middle-aged woman who had recovered from COVID-19. The chain joins TRBV18 to TRBJ2-3, with D possibly matching TRBD1 (6 bases). CDR3 loop: CASSPRTEPDTQYF. CDR3 in DNA: TGTGCCAGCTCACCAAGGACAGAACCAGATACGCAGTATTTT.